This TCR beta chain was found in a study of shared clonotypes between healthy human individuals. Study-wide results and caveats: In general, naive subsets displayed greater estimated richness than memory subsets did. Generation probabilities of non-shared clonotypes were lower (relative to those shared by all four donors). Rarefaction exposed incomplete sorted-subset sequencing despite large depth.

The healthy adult donors were HIV-negative and reported no recent acute infections or vaccinations. CDR1 and CDR2 from the germline V gene are MDHEN and SYDVKM. This CDR3 spans 13 amino acids. The ends were cut back, 10 bases at V and 2 bases at J, with 12 bases in the middle. Comment on this clone: Its matching antigen is unknown.

Repertoires were generated with immunoSEQ multiplex PCR, while TCRdb's copy carries only in-frame clones and drops some. The sample lists 950,000 to 1,100,000 clones, approximately 80% occurring once. This clonotype was obtained from a man aged 18 to 35 in good health. Some clones in this sample may be carry-over from other donors' samples. Material for sequencing was memory CD4+ T cells from PBMCs. Subset indicated: CD45RA-negative fraction. The chain is built from TRBV28 and TRBJ1-5; D is perhaps TRBD1 (5 bases). CDR3 in amino acids: CAIMGGGNQPQHF. CDR3 nucleotides: TGTGCCATCATGGGGGGAGGCAATCAGCCCCAGCATTTT.